The entry that follows covers one T cell receptor (beta chain) sequence. Both 60 Vbeta primers and 13 Jbeta primers went into the PCR. Profiling relied on immunoSEQ multiplex PCR, and the TCRdb table lists in-frame clones only, not all of them. The table records around 60,000 clones, around 75% of them present only once. The entry originates in a study of cytomegalovirus exposure and HLA in healthy donors. Overall study: Drawn from HLA-typed donors, tens of millions of unique TCRs were held in an early data release. Among some 400 genotyped donors, around 81% fell in the Caucasian-associated ancestry cluster.

The donors were healthy bone marrow donors. The CDR3 extends over 15 amino acids. V shed 2 bases, J shed 2 bases, and the junction held 4 bases outside the gene matches. CDR1 is WNHNN and CDR2 is SYGVQD in the germline V gene (reference sequence). The clonotype was recovered from a man in his fifties in good health and CMV-seropositive. V and J are TRBV10-1 and TRBJ2-3, with TRBD1 matching 7 bases. Input material: PBMCs. The CDR3 loop reads CASSEPGQDTDTQYF. CDR3 nucleotides: TGCGCCAGCAGTGAGCCTGGACAGGACACAGATACGCAGTATTTT.